Listed below are T cell receptor beta chains from one sample, sequenced in a study of Ad26.COV2.S vaccination and SARS-CoV-2 variants. Data came from immunoSEQ multiplex PCR; TCRdb stores just in-frame clones and leaves some out. The repertoire holds 380,000 or so clones, with 83% as singletons. This sample comprised peripheral blood, obtained in a trial of Ad26.COV2.S vaccine versus placebo. These TCRs come from a person aged 18-60 years who received the Ad26.COV2.S COVID-19 vaccine or a placebo. Both conserved end residues are part of each CDR3.

TRBV27	TRBJ2-7	CASSFGREQYF
TRBV6-1	TRBJ2-7	CASSEGWAGPFLRQYF
TRBV5-4	TRBJ2-1	CASSLASSASGAVNEQFF
TRBV5-4	TRBJ1-1	CASSLGSRGSEAFF
TRBV10-3	TRBJ2-3	CAISESFLGGANTQYF
TRBV12-3/TRBV12-4	TRBJ1-2	CASSFYTGAGYTF
TRBV4-3	TRBJ2-1	CASSYRTGYNEQFF
TRBV7-9	TRBJ2-2	CASSFLGTTTGELFF
TRBV24-1	TRBJ1-2	CATSDSDSNYGYTF
TRBV12-5	TRBJ1-5	CASGLNWGGSSNQPQHF
TRBV30	TRBJ1-1	CAWSEKFPEAFF
TRBV2	TRBJ1-2	CASMGTGVYGYTF
TRBV7-9	TRBJ2-3	CASSTGLPAGDTQYF
TRBV19	TRBJ2-1	CASQLLAGLYNEQFF
TRBV5-1	TRBJ1-4	CASQGSTNEKLFF
TRBV5-6	TRBJ2-3	CASSEGTDTQYF
TRBV5-5	TRBJ2-2	CASSLGAPNTGELFF
TRBV24-1	TRBJ2-6	CATSDRRGDGANVLTF
TRBV5-4	TRBJ2-7	CASSSIQGLVSYEQYF
TRBV3-1/TRBV3-2	TRBJ1-4	CASSQDLGEKLFF
TRBV7-2	TRBJ2-3	CASSLLMNRQDTQYF
TRBV5-4	TRBJ1-2	CASSLGLPTNYGYTF
TRBV5-1	TRBJ1-4	CASRSQSEKLFF
TRBV12-3/TRBV12-4	TRBJ1-3	CASSFIGNTIYF
TRBV27	TRBJ1-2	CASSPSMGGYTF
TRBV9	TRBJ1-3	CASSADRATIYF
TRBV7-6	TRBJ2-2	CASSLAAGREGSGELFF
TRBV13	TRBJ1-1	CASSLGDLNTEAFF
TRBV29-1	TRBJ2-1	CSVFYNEQFF
TRBV18	TRBJ2-3	CASSPPMKAYTDTQYF
TRBV10-3	TRBJ2-5	CAISRDLGETQYF
TRBV3-1/TRBV3-2	TRBJ1-1	CASSQETAPEAFF
TRBV5-6	TRBJ1-2	CASSLGQPNYGYTF
TRBV7-6	TRBJ1-1	CASSLETNTEAFF
TRBV4-1	TRBJ1-2	CASSQDRAGTGAYGYTF
TRBV6-5	TRBJ2-7	CASSHQGADYEQYF
TRBV9	TRBJ2-1	CASSVGRGGNEQFF
TRBV3-1/TRBV3-2	TRBJ1-5	CASSQVQSQPQHF
TRBV27	TRBJ2-3	CASNFRGPEPIYTQYF
TRBV5-1	TRBJ2-5	CASSLLSGETQYF